This passage covers 2 T cell receptor beta chains from one sample sequenced in a study of OX40 agonist ivuxolimab in advanced cancers. Generated by immunoSEQ multiplex PCR, the TCRdb table keeps only in-frame clones and is missing some. The data contain 90,000 to 100,000 clones, around 82% of them singletons. Sequencing was performed on CD4+ or CD8+ T cells sorted from blood, taken in a trial of the OX40 agonist ivuxolimab. These TCRs come from an adult with an advanced solid tumor such as melanoma, head and neck, liver or kidney cancer.

This sequence joins TRBV2 and TRBJ2-1; the D is unclear. V was trimmed by 8 bases and J by 3 bases, leaving 14 bases between them. The CDR3 runs 14 residues. Per germline, CDR1 SNHLY and CDR2 FYNNEI. CDR3 region: CASWIVTDYNEQFF. The CDR3 DNA sequence: TGTGCCAGCTGGATTGTAACTGACTACAATGAGCAGTTCTTC.

The chain recombines TRBV19 with TRBJ1-1; TRBD1 matches at 8 bases. Germline assignment: CDR1 LNHDA and CDR2 SQIVND (reference sequence). Trimming removed 4 bases from V and 2 bases from J; junction bases left unmatched: 12. The CDR3 is made up of 17 amino acids. The CDR3 DNA follows: TGTGCCAGTAGTACTAACCGGGGTGGACAGGGAAACACTGAAGCTTTCTTT. Translated: CASSTNRGGQGNTEAFF. Full variable domain (remainder filled in from reference TRBV19 and TRBJ1-1): DGGITQSPKYLFRKEGQNVTLSCEQNLNHDAMYWYRQDPGQGLRLIYYSQIVNDFQKGDIAEGYSVSREKKESFPLTVTSAQKNPTAFYLCASSTNRGGQGNTEAFFGQGTRLTVV.